The sequence of this TCR beta chain was determined in a study of regulatory T cells in long-lasting Graves disease. Study-level background: Freshly diagnosed Graves' patients had used antithyroid drugs for under 3 months. Study-wide results and caveats: Favored usage of TRBV28, TRBJ1-2 and TRBJ2-5 was recorded in persistent disease.

Time point in this sample: newly diagnosed GD, antithyroid drugs for less than 3 months. RNA extracted from PBMCs served as the sequencing template. Guidelines of the American Thyroid Association were used to diagnose Graves' disease. Xi'an, China, was home to the endocrinology department that provided patients. CDR1 is DFQATT and CDR2 is SNEGSKA in the germline V gene (reference sequence). V lost 6 bases, J lost 8 bases, and 12 bases stayed unmatched. The CDR3 sequence is 14 residues long. As regards this clonotype: What it binds is not known.

To make TCR beta libraries, researchers used iRepertoire HTBI primers and Arm-PCR of CDR3 regions. TCRdb reprocessed the multiplex PCR reads via MiXCR and lists one record per CDR3 protein. Here the sample spans roughly 500,000 distinct CDR3 sequences, approximately 13% being singletons. These sequences were also reported in another study, on T cells in Graves' hyperthyroidism and ophthalmopathy.

The TCR comes from a man younger than 40 with Graves disease. The sample in question was peripheral blood mononuclear cells (PBMCs), obtained at new diagnosis, from a patient treated with antithyroid drugs. The genes are TRBV20-1 and TRBJ2-5, with 10 bases that match TRBD2. The CDR3 loop is CSAISGRGTQTQYF. CDR3 in DNA: TGCAGTGCCATAAGCGGGAGGGGAACGCAAACCCAGTACTTC.